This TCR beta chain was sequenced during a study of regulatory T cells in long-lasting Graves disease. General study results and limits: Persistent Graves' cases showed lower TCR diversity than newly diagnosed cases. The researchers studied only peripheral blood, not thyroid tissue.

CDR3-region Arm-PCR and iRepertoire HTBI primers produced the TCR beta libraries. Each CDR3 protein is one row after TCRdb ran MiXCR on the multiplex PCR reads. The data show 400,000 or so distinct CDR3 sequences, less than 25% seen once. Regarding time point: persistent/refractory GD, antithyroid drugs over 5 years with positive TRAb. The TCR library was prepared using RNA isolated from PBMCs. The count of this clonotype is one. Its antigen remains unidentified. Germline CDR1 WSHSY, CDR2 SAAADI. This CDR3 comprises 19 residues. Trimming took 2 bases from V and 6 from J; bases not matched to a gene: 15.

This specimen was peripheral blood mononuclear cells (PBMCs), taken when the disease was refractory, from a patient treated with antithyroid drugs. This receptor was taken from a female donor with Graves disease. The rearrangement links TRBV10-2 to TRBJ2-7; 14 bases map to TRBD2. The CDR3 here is CASSETGTGTSGRVREQYF. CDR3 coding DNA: TGCGCCAGCAGTGAGACCGGGACAGGGACTAGCGGGAGAGTCCGCGAGCAGTACTTC.